The T cell receptor (beta chain) described here comes from a study of blood T cell repertoires in COVID-19. Trimming cost V 4 bases and J 4 bases; bases outside gene matches: 12. The CDR3 has 17 amino acids. Germline V gene lookup returns CDR1 SGHRS and CDR2 YFSETQ. Profiled with immunoSEQ multiplex PCR; TCRdb holds only in-frame clones, not every one. The data contain about 400,000 clones, 88% of them singletons. The sample comprised PBMCs or T cells enriched from blood (not recorded which). This TCR derives from a woman aged 40 to 55 with acute COVID-19. V gene TRBV5-1 combines with J gene TRBJ2-1; 9 bases match TRBD2. CDR3 nucleotides: TGCGCCAGCAGCCGTTTAGCGGGGGCCCAGAATTACAATGAGCAGTTCTTC. As protein: CASSRLAGAQNYNEQFF.